This TCR beta chain was profiled in a study of regulatory T cells in long-lasting Graves disease. Time point: newly diagnosed GD, antithyroid drugs for less than 3 months. Construction of the TCR library relied on RNA isolated from PBMCs. Graves' disease diagnosis used American Thyroid Association guidelines. Sequencing libraries for TCR beta were prepared with iRepertoire HTBI primers and Arm-PCR of CDR3 regions. MiXCR, applied by TCRdb to the multiplex PCR reads, yields one record per CDR3 protein. The sample yields around 480,000 distinct CDR3 sequences, 15% to 20% seen once. This clonotype was observed a few times. The CDR3 runs to 16 residues. Germline assignment: CDR1 DFQATT and CDR2 SNEGSKA (reference sequence). V gave up 0 bases and J gave up 5 bases; unmatched junction bases: 10. The same data also went into a second study, on T cells in Graves' hyperthyroidism and ophthalmopathy. That study adds: The TCR CDR3 was amplified in a first-round RT-PCR using the HTBI primer set.

The sample was peripheral blood mononuclear cells (PBMCs), taken at new diagnosis, from a patient treated with antithyroid drugs. This receptor was identified in a woman aged 35-65 years with Graves disease. The chain employs TRBV20-1 and TRBJ2-5; 9 bases line up with TRBD2. The DNA for the CDR3 is TGCAGTGCTAGAGATTTGGCGGGGGGGCGGATTGAGACCCAGTACTTC. Translation gives CSARDLAGGRIETQYF.